This T cell receptor beta chain was captured in a study of T cells expressing NK-cell markers. Study information: It was sorted CD3+CD56+NKG2C+, CD3+CD56+NKG2C- and CD3+CD56-NKG2C+ T cells that supplied the TCR beta repertoires. Study observations and caveats: Of CD8+ T cells, 1.0-7.0% belonged to dominant NKG2C+ clonotypes in several donors. The CD3+CD56-NKG2C+ fraction of several donors was likewise dominated by these clonotypes.

Germline V gene sequence: CDR1 DFQATT, CDR2 SNEGSKA (reference sequence). This CDR3 comprises 14 residues. About this clonotype itself: Its matching antigen is unknown.

With UMIs, 5'RACE template switching was used to make TCR beta cDNA. With the 5' RACE reads reprocessed, TCRdb shows one record per CDR3 protein and no DNA. The ten top clones account for roughly 4.2%, within a sample of about 260,000 distinct CDR3 sequences. The sample comprised blood T cells: a sorted CD56 or NKG2C T cell subset, CD4+ or CD8+ T cells, or bulk PBMC T cells (not recorded which). The clonotype comes from a woman aged 18 to 75 in good health. The chain is built from TRBV20-1 and TRBJ1-1; TCRdb returns TRBD1, unconfirmable since there is no DNA. CDR3 sequence reads: CSARGDRGLPEAFF.